This T cell receptor (beta chain) was found in a study of metastatic and nonmetastatic thyroid tumors. About the study: Comparison of repertoires was carried out across blood and tumor or nodule tissue from malignant and benign thyroid patients.

This clone was detected many times. Ahead of thyroid surgery, no patient had received treatment of any kind. The CDR3 spans 14 residues. With 4 bases clipped from V and 5 bases from J, the junction kept 6 bases outside the gene matches. TCRdb reanalyzed the PCR reads with MiXCR. Here the sample spans tens of thousands of clones, less than 20% being singletons. The TCR comes from a female donor with papillary thyroid cancer or a benign thyroid nodule (not recorded which). Some clones in this sample may be carry-over from other donors' samples. V gene TRBV12-3 or TRBV12-4 combines with J gene TRBJ1-1; TRBD1 matches at 8 bases. Sequenced input: tumor tissue. For the CDR3, the DNA is TGTGCCAGCAGTTACGTACAGGGGGGGACTGAAGCTTTCTTT. Residues: CASSYVQGGTEAFF.